This note documents a single T cell receptor beta chain sequence. Its specificity is not known. CDR1 and CDR2 from the germline V gene are SGHTA and FQGNSA. V was trimmed by 3 bases and J by 6 bases, leaving 9 bases between them. This CDR3 region has 12 residues. This specimen belongs to a study of CD8+CD57+ T cells in acquired aplastic anemia. At the level of the study: Healthy donor CD4+ samples were sequenced to a depth that averaged roughly 10 million reads. Findings of the study overall: Roughly 28 was the count of CD8+ CDR3 sequences that patients shared with controls.

Investigators profiled TCR beta VDJ and CDR3 from genomic DNA template. MiXCR was run by TCRdb on the reads, yielding one entry per CDR3 protein. The sample shows tens of thousands of distinct CDR3 sequences, around half of them seen only once. This chain connects TRBV7-2 to TRBJ2-7; no clear D. Sequences were obtained from sorted CD4+, CD8+, or CD8+CD57+ T cells (not recorded which) from PBMCs. The clonotype originates from a human donor in good health, serving as a control. CDR3: CTSSFSWGEQYF. CDR3 DNA: TGTACCAGCAGCTTCTCATGGGGCGAGCAGTACTTC.